Listed below are T cell receptor beta chains from one sample, sequenced in a study of blood T cells in healthy people across ages. TCRdb passed the 5' RACE reads through MiXCR, listing each CDR3 protein once. The sample carries approximately 800,000 distinct CDR3 sequences, less than 60% recorded once. Sequenced material: blood. The receptor source for this set is a man older than 75 in good health. Each CDR3 is given with its conserved first and last residue. D genes are given only for firm matches. The size entry is marked missing in some rows and otherwise reads once, few, many or a size class.

j_call clone_size d_call v_call cdr3_aa cdr3_nt
TRBJ2-1 once - TRBV5-5 CASSLIPAWGEQFF TGTGCCAGCAGCTTGATCCCAGCCTGGGGTGAGCAGTTCTTC
TRBJ2-3 few - TRBV3-1 CASSPRLVVDTQYF TGTGCCAGCAGCCCCCGACTAGTGGTAGATACGCAGTATTTT
TRBJ1-5 - - TRBV15 CATSRDRYGQPQHF TGTGCCACCAGCAGAGATAGGTACGGGCAGCCCCAGCATTTT
TRBJ2-3 - TRBD2 TRBV12-3/TRBV12-4 CVAGTSGRANTQYF TGTGTCGCGGGGACCAGCGGGAGGGCGAATACGCAGTATTTT
TRBJ2-1 - TRBD2 TRBV2 CASSEGLAAPLDEQFF TGTGCCAGCAGTGAAGGACTAGCGGCCCCTCTGGATGAGCAGTTCTTC
TRBJ2-1 - TRBD1 TRBV10-3 CAISDPRDRGLEQFF TGTGCCATCAGTGACCCTAGGGACAGGGGGCTAGAGCAGTTCTTC
TRBJ2-5 - - TRBV7-2 CASSLAWRGQETQYF TGTGCCAGCAGCTTAGCCTGGCGGGGGCAGGAGACCCAGTACTTC
TRBJ2-4 few - TRBV28 CASSLKLSTDIQYF TGTGCCAGCAGTTTAAAACTGAGTACCGACATTCAGTACTTC
TRBJ1-2 many TRBD1 TRBV5-1 CASSSFPGTGLRYGYTF TGCGCCAGCAGCTCTTTTCCCGGGACAGGGCTCCGATATGGCTACACCTTC
TRBJ2-5 - - TRBV5-1 CASSGGQQGTQYF TGCGCCAGCAGCGGAGGACAGCAAGGTACCCAGTACTTC
TRBJ2-7 - TRBD2 TRBV29-1 CSVSGTSGIYEQYF TGCAGCGTCTCCGGGACTAGCGGGATCTACGAGCAGTACTTC
TRBJ1-1 - TRBD1 TRBV10-3 CASQDGTDTEAFF TGTGCCTCCCAGGATGGGACAGACACTGAAGCTTTCTTT
TRBJ1-2 - - TRBV20-1 CSARDNGQGLRYTF TGCAGTGCTAGAGATAATGGGCAGGGGTTGCGCTACACCTTC
TRBJ2-1 - - TRBV7-2 CASSATGSSYNEQFF TGTGCCAGCAGCGCGACTGGGAGCTCCTACAATGAGCAGTTCTTC
TRBJ2-3 - TRBD2 TRBV18 CASSPAGGRRDTQYF TGTGCCAGCTCACCCGCGGGAGGGCGTCGAGATACGCAGTATTTT
TRBJ2-7 - - TRBV4-1 CASSQDVERVLNEQYF TGCGCCAGCAGCCAAGACGTGGAGCGGGTACTAAATGAGCAGTACTTC
TRBJ2-7 - - TRBV20-1 CSASLIRDEQYF TGCAGTGCTAGCCTTATAAGGGACGAGCAGTACTTC
TRBJ2-1 - - TRBV24-1 CATSDGGLSEQFF TGTGCCACCAGTGATGGAGGGCTTTCCGAGCAGTTCTTC
TRBJ2-3 - - TRBV5-1 CASTDLDTQYF TGCGCCAGCACCGACTTAGATACGCAGTATTTT
TRBJ2-1 many TRBD2 TRBV20-1 CSARGTSDNEQFF TGCAGTGCTAGGGGGACTAGCGACAATGAGCAGTTCTTC
TRBJ2-7 - - TRBV13 CASSSRELRYEQYF TGTGCCAGCAGCTCCCGGGAGTTGCGTTACGAGCAGTACTTC
TRBJ1-2 - - TRBV5-4 CASSLDPDPYYGYTF TGTGCCAGCAGCTTGGACCCGGACCCCTACTATGGCTACACCTTC
TRBJ2-1 few TRBD2 TRBV28 CASSGGLAGIHEQFF TGTGCCAGCAGTGGAGGACTAGCGGGAATCCATGAGCAGTTCTTC
TRBJ1-2 few TRBD1 TRBV7-2 CASRPGQGAAGYTF TGTGCCAGCAGACCGGGACAGGGGGCAGCTGGCTACACCTTC
TRBJ2-1 - TRBD2 TRBV4-1 CASSRALAGDNEQFF TGCGCCAGCAGCCGGGCACTAGCGGGGGACAATGAGCAGTTCTTC
TRBJ2-4 - - TRBV4-1 CASSQMGDSKNIQYF TGCGCCAGCAGCCAAATGGGTGACAGCAAAAACATTCAGTACTTC
TRBJ1-2 once TRBD1 TRBV12-3/TRBV12-4 CASSVPGGYGYTF TGTGCCAGCAGTGTGCCAGGGGGGTATGGTTACACCTTC
TRBJ2-1 few TRBD2 TRBV20-1 CSAISGRADSDEQFF TGCAGTGCTATTAGCGGGAGGGCCGATTCCGATGAGCAGTTCTTC
TRBJ2-5 few TRBD1 TRBV6-1 CASRNRGGETQYF TGTGCCAGCAGAAACAGGGGTGGGGAGACCCAGTACTTC
TRBJ2-1 - - TRBV5-1 CASSLESLPGLNEQFF TGCGCCAGCAGCTTGGAGTCACTACCGGGCTTAAATGAGCAGTTCTTC
TRBJ2-1 many TRBD2 TRBV28 CASRPPTSGRANEQFF TGTGCCAGCAGGCCCCCGACTAGCGGGAGAGCCAATGAGCAGTTCTTC
TRBJ2-5 - TRBD2 TRBV7-2 CASSPVTLAGRETQYF TGTGCCAGCAGCCCTGTAACTCTAGCGGGGCGGGAGACCCAGTACTTC
TRBJ2-3 - - TRBV12-3/TRBV12-4 CASSPGRRDSTDTQYF TGTGCCAGCAGCCCTGGGCGCCGGGACAGCACAGATACGCAGTATTTT
TRBJ2-7 - - TRBV11-2 CASSLDPGEAYEQYF TGTGCCAGCAGCTTAGATCCAGGGGAAGCCTACGAGCAGTACTTC
TRBJ1-4 - - TRBV7-2 CASSARRGGNEKLFF TGTGCCAGCAGCGCGAGGCGGGGGGGAAATGAAAAACTGTTTTTT
TRBJ2-5 once - TRBV3-1 CASSQDHPTRVETQYF TGTGCCAGCAGCCAAGATCACCCCACCCGGGTGGAGACCCAGTACTTC
TRBJ2-5 - - TRBV20-1 CSAARSRVIETQYF TGCAGTGCTGCTCGGTCGCGGGTTATAGAGACCCAGTACTTT
TRBJ1-5 once - TRBV28 CASAYRRRPQHF TGTGCCAGCGCCTACAGGAGACGGCCCCAGCATTTT
TRBJ1-1 - - TRBV6-1 CASRLELNTEAFF TGTGCCAGCAGACTGGAATTGAACACTGAAGCTTTCTTT
TRBJ1-2 few TRBD1 TRBV28 CASNPGGRAYGYTF TGTGCCAGCAATCCAGGGGGACGAGCCTATGGCTACACCTTC
TRBJ2-1 - - TRBV7-3 CASSQRGSYNEQFF TGTGCCAGCAGCCAAAGGGGGTCCTACAATGAGCAGTTCTTC
TRBJ2-1 few - TRBV24-1 CATSDGLARRSYNEQFF TGTGCCACCAGTGACGGGTTAGCGAGGAGATCCTACAATGAGCAGTTCTTC
TRBJ2-1 many TRBD2 TRBV6-2/TRBV6-3 CASRPRTSGRANEQFF TGTGCCAGCAGGCCCCGAACTAGCGGGAGGGCCAATGAGCAGTTCTTC
TRBJ1-5 - - TRBV7-6 CASSLATGYNQPQHF TGTGCCAGCAGCTTAGCAACAGGGTATAATCAGCCCCAGCATTTT
TRBJ1-6 - TRBD1 TRBV10-3 CAISGTGDNSPLHF TGTGCCATCAGTGGGACAGGGGACAATTCACCCCTCCACTTT
TRBJ2-7 - - TRBV18 CASSPGHNGYEQYF TGTGCCAGCTCACCGGGACACAACGGCTACGAGCAGTACTTC
TRBJ2-7 few - TRBV20-1 CSADYYDEQYF TGCAGTGCGGACTACTACGACGAGCAGTACTTC
TRBJ2-6 - - TRBV4-3 CASSQGGRTSSGANVLTF TGCGCCAGCAGCCAAGGGGGGAGGACAAGCTCTGGGGCCAACGTCCTGACTTTC
TRBJ2-3 - TRBD1 TRBV3-1 CASSQVGQGGNTQYF TGTGCCAGCAGCCAAGTAGGACAGGGGGGGAATACGCAGTATTTT
TRBJ1-1 once - TRBV7-2 CASSLQDMNTEAFF TGTGCCAGCAGCTTACAGGACATGAACACTGAAGCTTTCTTT
TRBJ1-1 - - TRBV10-3 CAISESNRPSGGSEAFF TGTGCCATCAGTGAGTCGAATCGGCCCTCGGGGGGGAGTGAAGCTTTCTTT
TRBJ1-1 - - TRBV18 CASSPRGGFGTEAFF TGTGCCAGCTCACCACGGGGGGGGTTTGGCACTGAAGCTTTCTTT